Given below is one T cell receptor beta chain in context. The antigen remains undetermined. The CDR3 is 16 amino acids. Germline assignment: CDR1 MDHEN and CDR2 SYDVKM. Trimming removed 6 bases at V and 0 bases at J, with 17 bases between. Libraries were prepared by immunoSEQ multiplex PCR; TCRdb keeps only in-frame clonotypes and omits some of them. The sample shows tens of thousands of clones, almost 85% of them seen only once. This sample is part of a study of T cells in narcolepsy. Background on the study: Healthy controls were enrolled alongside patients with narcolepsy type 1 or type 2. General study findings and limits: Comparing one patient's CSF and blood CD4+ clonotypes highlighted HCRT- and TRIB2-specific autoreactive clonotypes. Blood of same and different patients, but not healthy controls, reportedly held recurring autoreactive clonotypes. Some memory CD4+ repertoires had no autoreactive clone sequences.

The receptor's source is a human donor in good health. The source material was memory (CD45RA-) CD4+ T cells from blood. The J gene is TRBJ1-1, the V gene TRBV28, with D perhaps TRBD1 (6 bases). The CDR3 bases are TGTGCCAGCAGACCCGGGGGGGCGGGAATGAACACTGAAGCTTTCTTT. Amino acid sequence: CASRPGGAGMNTEAFF.